This TCR beta chain was identified during a study of blood T cell repertoires in COVID-19. The CDR3 runs to 13 residues. The germline gives CDR1 MGHDK, CDR2 SYGVNS. V was clipped by 1 base and J by 6 bases, with 10 bases between them. Repertoires were generated with immunoSEQ multiplex PCR, while TCRdb's copy carries only in-frame clones and drops some. The sample lists roughly 120,000 clones; roughly 82% were seen once. The V gene is TRBV25-1, the J gene TRBJ2-7, with no clear D. The sequenced sample was peripheral blood. This clonotype originated in an elderly woman with active or convalescent COVID-19. The CDR3 protein is CASSEFFYGEQYF. The CDR3 nucleotides are TGTGCCAGCAGTGAATTCTTTTACGGCGAGCAGTACTTC.